Listed below are T cell receptor beta chains from one sample, sequenced in a study of cytomegalovirus exposure and HLA in healthy donors. Libraries were prepared by immunoSEQ multiplex PCR; TCRdb keeps only in-frame clonotypes and omits some of them. This sample has around 78,000 clones, with around 70% found just once. Sequenced: PBMCs. The receptor set was obtained from a woman in her forties in good health and CMV-seropositive. The CDR3 runs from the conserved cysteine through the conserved F or W. A D gene is named only where the DNA matches it firmly. A clone size is listed for some rows: how often the clone was seen (once, few, many), or a class if it is expanded.

>few|TRBJ1-1|TRBV5-5|NA
TGTGCCAGCAGCACAGGACATTTGAACACTGAAGCTTTCTTT
CASSTGHLNTEAFF
>NA|TRBJ1-1|TRBV10-3|NA
TGTGCCACAAAATCCCCCTCGCGGACTGAAGCTTTCTTT
CATKSPSRTEAFF
>NA|TRBJ2-5|TRBV5-4|TRBD2
TGTGCCAGCAGCTTCACTAGCGGGGGTTCAGAGACCCAGTACTTC
CASSFTSGGSETQYF
>NA|TRBJ2-5|TRBV7-9|TRBD2
TGTGCCAGCAGCTTCACTAGCGGAAAAGAGACCCAGTACTTC
CASSFTSGKETQYF
>NA|TRBJ1-2|TRBV6-4|TRBD1
TGTGCCACCTGGGACAGGGTTGATGGCTACACCTTC
CATWDRVDGYTF
>NA|TRBJ2-7|TRBV5-4|NA
TGTGCCAGCAGCTCCCACCAGGGCCCCTACGAGCAGTACTTC
CASSSHQGPYEQYF
>NA|TRBJ2-2|TRBV5-4|NA
TGTGCCAGCAGTGGGGGGGCAGCGAACACCGGGGAGCTGTTTTTT
CASSGGAANTGELFF
>NA|TRBJ2-7|TRBV30|NA
TGTGCCTCGACAGTGCATCGCGGGGCCTACGAGCAGTACTTC
CASTVHRGAYEQYF
>NA|TRBJ2-7|TRBV6-6|TRBD2
TGTGCCAGCAGCCCACTAGCGGGGTGGAACGAGCAGTACTTC
CASSPLAGWNEQYF
>once|TRBJ2-2|TRBV7-2|NA
TGTGCCAGCAGCCCCCCCCTTTCCACCGGGGAGCTGTTTTTT
CASSPPLSTGELFF
>few|TRBJ2-7|TRBV6-5|NA
TGTGCCAGCAGTTACTCAGTGACAGAGCTCACTTACGAGCAGTACTTC
CASSYSVTELTYEQYF
>NA|TRBJ1-2|TRBV30|NA
TGTGCCTGGAGGCCCTTACAGGGAGTGGGAGGCTACACCTTC
CAWRPLQGVGGYTF
>once|TRBJ1-1|TRBV19|NA
TGTGCCAGTAGTCTCACCAGGGGAACCTTGAACACTGAAGCTTTCTTT
CASSLTRGTLNTEAFF
>NA|TRBJ2-1|TRBV29-1|NA
TGCAGCGTTGAGGACTTTTACAATGAGCAGTTCTTC
CSVEDFYNEQFF
>NA|TRBJ1-1|TRBV7-9|NA
TGTGCCAGCAGCCCCGGGCTGACAGGAGAAACTGAAGCTTTCTTT
CASSPGLTGETEAFF